One sample yielded the 32 T cell receptor beta chains listed below, sequenced in a study of blood T cell repertoires in COVID-19. Sequenced by immunoSEQ multiplex PCR; TCRdb stores in-frame clones only, minus some. The sample yields 150,000 to 200,000 clones, approximately 85% seen once. The sample was PBMCs or T cells enriched from blood (not recorded which). Receptors were obtained from a young woman who had recovered from COVID-19.

This chain connects TRBV28 to TRBJ2-5; 10 nucleotides match TRBD2. CDR1 and CDR2 (germline): MDHEN, SYDVKM. The CDR3 contains 19 residues. Germline trimming cut 6 bases from V and 2 bases from J; bases unmatched to any gene: 18. The CDR3, as DNA: TGTGCCAGCAGCCCACCGACATGGACGGGACTAGCGAGTCAAGAGACCCAGTACTTC. Translation: CASSPPTWTGLASQETQYF.

This clone was seen only once. V and J are TRBV5-1 and TRBJ1-5, with D possibly TRBD1 on 6 matching bases. The germline V and J ends were trimmed by 4 bases and 4 bases, with 15 bases remaining between them. In germline, CDR1 is SGHRS, CDR2 YFSETQ. The CDR3 is 15 amino acids. The CDR3 DNA is TGCGCCAGCAGCCTGGAAGGACAGCTGAATCAGCCCCAGCATTTT. Its protein is CASSLEGQLNQPQHF.

This chain links TRBV2 with TRBJ2-1; perhaps TRBD2 as D (6 bases). Looked up from germline, CDR1 is SNHLY and CDR2 is FYNNEI. The CDR3 sequence is 14 residues long. V was cut by 7 bases and J by 0 bases, with 10 bases left in between. CDR3 in DNA: TGTGCCAGCATGGGACTTAGCTCCTACAATGAGCAGTTCTTC. Translation: CASMGLSSYNEQFF.

This clone was seen only once. The rearrangement uses TRBV12-3 or TRBV12-4 and TRBJ1-2; D remains unclear. This CDR3 is built from 12 residues. The V end was cut by 1 base, the J end by 5 bases, with 5 bases between. Here the CDR3 reads CASSLGEYGYTF. For the CDR3, the DNA is TGTGCCAGCAGTTTAGGGGAGTATGGCTACACCTTC.

The chain links TRBV6-2 or TRBV6-3 to TRBJ1-1; a possible D gene is TRBD1 (5 bases). From germline, CDR1 is MNHEY and CDR2 SVGEGT. Trimming removed 5 bases from V and 1 base from J, with 14 bases in between. This CDR3 is 15 amino acids long. The CDR3 protein is CASSRTTGSNTEAFF. CDR3 DNA sequence: TGTGCCAGCAGTCGTACAACAGGTTCGAACACTGAAGCTTTCTTT.

The chain links TRBV14 to TRBJ1-1; possible D gene TRBD1, 5 bases. This CDR3 region has 15 residues. Looked up from germline, CDR1 is SGHDN and CDR2 is FVKESK. Trimming removed 1 base from V and 4 bases from J, with 13 bases in between. The CDR3 region is CASSQGQTYLTEAFF. CDR3 DNA sequence: TGTGCCAGCAGCCAAGGACAGACCTACCTCACTGAAGCTTTCTTT.

The J gene is TRBJ1-1, the V gene TRBV30; TRBD1 aligns across 7 bases. The CDR3 runs to 15 residues. CDR1 is GTSNPN, CDR2 SVGIG, per germline (reference sequence). The J segment lost 5 bases and the V segment lost 2 bases, leaving 11 bases of the junction unmatched. In nucleotides, the CDR3 is TGTGCCTGGAGTCTGGGTAGGGGGCGAGTGACTGAAGCTTTCTTT. Its translation: CAWSLGRGRVTEAFF.

The chain joins TRBV28 to TRBJ1-1, with a possible D match to TRBD1 (6 bases). V lost 2 bases to trimming and J lost 6 bases, with 13 bases between them. Germline V gene data show CDR1 as MDHEN and CDR2 as SYDVKM. The CDR3 runs 14 residues. The CDR3 coding sequence is TGTGCCAGCAGTTTAACAGGGTTGTTGCCTGAAGCTTTCTTT. Encoded protein: CASSLTGLLPEAFF. The complete variable domain, with remaining parts taken from reference TRBV28 and TRBJ1-1, reads DVKVTQSSRYLVKRTGEKVFLECVQDMDHENMFWYRQDPGLGLRLIYFSYDVKMKEKGDIPEGYSVSREKKERFSLILESASTNQTSMYLCASSLTGLLPEAFFGQGTRLTVV.

The chain has TRBV7-9 and TRBJ1-2, with 7 bases aligning to TRBD1. V lost 0 bases to trimming and J lost 3 bases; unmatched junction nucleotides: 4. Germline lookup yields CDR1 SEHNR and CDR2 FQNEAQ (reference sequence). The length of the CDR3 is 15 residues. The CDR3 region has the DNA TGTGCCAGCAGCTTAGCGGGAACAGGGGACTATGGCTACACCTTC. Its protein product is CASSLAGTGDYGYTF.

The V and J genes are TRBV2 and TRBJ1-5, with 8 bases identical to TRBD1. V trimming: 5 bases; J trimming: 1 base; junction bases outside the gene matches: 4. Germline CDR1 reads SNHLY; CDR2 reads FYNNEI. The CDR3 loop spans 15 amino acids. This CDR3 reads CASSPTGVSNQPQHF. As DNA, the CDR3 is TGTGCCAGCAGTCCGACAGGGGTCAGCAATCAGCCCCAGCATTTT.

V usage is TRBV15 and J usage is TRBJ1-6, with unresolved D. Germline CDR1 LNHNV, CDR2 YYDKDF (reference sequence). The CDR3 is 17 residues long. V gave up 0 bases and J gave up 6 bases, with 15 bases separating them. The CDR3: CATSRDEGASINSPLHF. The DNA of the CDR3 is TGTGCCACCAGCAGAGATGAAGGAGCCTCTATTAATTCACCCCTCCACTTT.

The rearrangement joins TRBV5-1 to TRBJ2-3, with D perhaps TRBD2 (7 bases). Germline assignment: CDR1 SGHRS and CDR2 YFSETQ. V was shortened by 0 bases and J by 2 bases, with 10 bases between the two germline ends. The CDR3 consists of 15 residues. The CDR3 protein is CASSLAGGLTDTQYF. CDR3 DNA sequence: TGCGCCAGCAGCTTGGCGGGGGGCCTCACAGATACGCAGTATTTT.

The V and J genes are TRBV20-1 and TRBJ2-1, with unresolved D. V lost 2 bases to trimming and J lost 6 bases, with 5 bases between them. This CDR3 is built from 11 residues. Germline values: CDR1 DFQATT, CDR2 SNEGSKA (reference sequence). CDR3 coding DNA: TGCAGTGCTAGAATCCTCAATGAGCAGTTCTTC. This codes for CSARILNEQFF.

In nucleotides, the CDR3 is TGTGCCAGCAGCGTTTCGGGAGGCTACAATGAGCAGTTCTTC. This encodes CASSVSGGYNEQFF. The chain has TRBV9 and TRBJ2-1; TRBD2 agrees at 7 bases. CDR1 is SGDLS and CDR2 is YYNGEE in the germline V gene. The ends lost 2 bases at V and 3 bases at J; junction bases unmatched: 2. The CDR3 sequence is 14 residues long.

J is TRBJ2-7 and V is TRBV4-1; tentative D call: TRBD1 (5 bases). Germline V gene data show CDR1 as MGHRA and CDR2 as YSYEKL. This CDR3 has 15 residues. V lost 0 bases and J lost 4, with 13 bases in between. In DNA form, the CDR3 reads TGCGCCAGCAGCCAAGAGGTCGTAGGGGTATACGAGCAGTACTTC. It is translated as CASSQEVVGVYEQYF.

The gene calls are TRBV10-3 and TRBJ1-1; 9 nucleotides line up with TRBD1. There are 16 residues in the CDR3. V lost 1 base, J lost 7 bases, and 10 bases stayed unmatched. The V gene's germline CDR1 is ENHRY and CDR2 SYGVKD. CDR3 amino acids: CAISELGGTGFSEAFF. The CDR3 DNA is TGTGCCATCAGTGAGTTAGGGGGGACAGGGTTCAGTGAAGCTTTCTTT.

V usage is TRBV6-4 and J usage is TRBJ2-1, with a tentative D call TRBD1 (7 bases). The CDR3 runs to 16 residues. Looked up from germline, CDR1 is MRHNA and CDR2 is SNTAGT. The V and J ends lost 0 bases and 10 bases respectively, with 19 bases between them. This chain's CDR3 is CASSDSPGGLANEQFF. CDR3 bases: TGTGCCAGCAGTGACTCCCCAGGGGGGCTAGCAAACGAGCAGTTCTTC.

This clone was found a few times. The chain combines TRBV29-1 with TRBJ2-1; 7 bases match TRBD1. V was clipped by 4 bases and J by 0 bases; unmatched bases: 0. CDR3 length: 13 amino acids. Germline V lookup: CDR1 SQVTM, CDR2 ANQGSEA. CDR3 sequence: CSVGDSSYNEQFF. CDR3 nucleotides: TGCAGCGTTGGGGACAGCTCCTACAATGAGCAGTTCTTC.

The V call is TRBV24-1, the J call TRBJ2-1; a weak D match, TRBD1 (7 bases). The V end was cut by 0 bases, the J end by 6 bases, with 23 bases between. Germline V CDR1 and CDR2: KGHDR, SFDVKD. CDR3 size: 19 residues. The CDR3 coding sequence is TGTGCCACCAGTGATTTGCCCCTCCCCGGGAACAGGGGAGGCAATGAGCAGTTCTTC. The encoded protein is CATSDLPLPGNRGGNEQFF.

This clone was recorded only once. The genes are TRBV6-1 and TRBJ1-6, with a tentative D call TRBD1 (6 bases). Germline CDR1 and CDR2: MNHNS and SASEGT. V shed 3 bases and J shed 4 bases, with 10 bases lying between them. The CDR3 has 15 amino acids. The CDR3 DNA reads as TGTGCCAGCAGTGACAGGGGTGGGTATAATTCACCCCTCCACTTT. Amino acid sequence: CASSDRGGYNSPLHF.

This clone was picked up a small number of times. The chain recombines TRBV2 with TRBJ2-7, with D perhaps TRBD2 (6 bases). CDR1 is SNHLY and CDR2 is FYNNEI in the germline V gene. V dropped 2 bases and J dropped 7 bases, with 18 bases sitting between them. CDR3 size: 15 residues. The CDR3 nucleotides read TGTGCCAGCAGTGAAAAAGGACTAACGCGTCGTGAGCAGTACTTC. The encoded protein is CASSEKGLTRREQYF.

This clone has just one count. The J gene is TRBJ1-2, the V gene TRBV6-1; 8 bases fit TRBD1. Germline V CDR1 and CDR2: MNHNS, SASEGT. V gave up 0 bases and J gave up 4 bases; unmatched junction bases: 10. The CDR3 spans 17 residues. CDR3 residues: CASSEAGRGRIGYGYTF. In nucleotides, the CDR3 is TGTGCCAGCAGTGAAGCTGGCAGGGGGCGGATTGGCTATGGCTACACCTTC.

J is TRBJ2-5 and V is TRBV14; 7 bases agree with TRBD2. CDR1 SGHDN and CDR2 FVKESK come from the germline V gene. This CDR3 comprises 14 residues. The V gene end was trimmed by 4 bases and the J gene end by 2 bases; junction bases not matched to a gene: 4. Here the CDR3 reads CASSPAGKQETQYF. Here the CDR3 DNA reads TGTGCCAGCAGCCCAGCGGGGAAACAAGAGACCCAGTACTTC.

This chain uses TRBV5-6 with TRBJ2-7; 10 nucleotides line up with TRBD1. Per the germline V gene, CDR1 is SGHDT and CDR2 is YYEEEE. Trimming removed 4 bases from V and 2 bases from J; junction bases left unmatched: 6. The CDR3 length is 15 residues. The CDR3, as DNA: TGTGCCAGCAGCCCCGGGACAGGGGCGCCCTACGAGCAGTACTTC. Protein: CASSPGTGAPYEQYF.

CDR3 sequence: CASSPESGLAGFF. CDR3 bases: TGTGCCAGCAGCCCAGAATCGGGACTAGCGGGATTCTTC. The genes are TRBV7-3 and TRBJ2-1, with TRBD2 matching 13 bases. Germline V lookup: CDR1 SGHTA, CDR2 FQGTGA. Germline trimming cut 5 bases from V and 16 bases from J; bases unmatched to any gene: 8. The CDR3 contains 13 residues.

The chain recombines TRBV30 with TRBJ1-6; D not certain. The CDR3 loop spans 14 amino acids. The V end lost 0 bases, the J end lost 9 bases, and 12 bases lay between the germline ends. Per the germline V gene, CDR1 is GTSNPN and CDR2 is SVGIG (reference sequence). CDR3 sequence reads: CAWSVTGKGSPLHF. CDR3 in DNA: TGTGCCTGGAGTGTCACGGGGAAGGGTTCACCCCTCCACTTT. Full variable domain (remainder filled in from reference TRBV30 and TRBJ1-6): SQTIHQWPATLVQPVGSPLSLECTVEGTSNPNLYWYRQAAGRGLQLLFYSVGIGQISSEVPQNLSASRPQDRQFILSSKKLLLSDSGFYLCAWSVTGKGSPLHFGNGTRLTVT.

The rearrangement joins TRBV20-1 to TRBJ1-4; 10 bases are a match to TRBD1. CDR1 and CDR2 (germline): DFQATT, SNEGSKA (reference sequence). The CDR3 has 14 amino acids. V shed 3 bases and J 8 bases; nucleotides not matched to a gene: 6. The CDR3 sequence is CSASLGQGLEKLFF. CDR3 in DNA: TGCAGTGCTAGTCTGGGACAGGGGTTAGAAAAACTGTTTTTT.

This rearrangement joins TRBV5-1 to TRBJ1-3; D might be TRBD1 (5 bases). This CDR3 comprises 18 residues. V lost 4 bases, J lost 2 bases, and 22 bases lay in between. Germline V CDR1 and CDR2: SGHRS, YFSETQ. CDR3 DNA: TGCGCCAGCAGCCCGACAACGCTAGTGGGGGGGGCTGGAAACACCATATATTTT. Its translation is CASSPTTLVGGAGNTIYF.

The genes are TRBV7-8 and TRBJ1-6; D is undetermined. The V gene lost 5 bases and the J gene lost 9 bases, with 14 bases spanning the gap. CDR1 and CDR2 (germline): SGHVS, FQNEAQ. This CDR3 has 14 amino acids. As DNA, the CDR3 is TGTGCCAGCAGCCCCCAGGCCAGGTTTTCACCCCTCCACTTT. Its protein product is CASSPQARFSPLHF.

This clone was detected a few times. The chain combines TRBV18 with TRBJ1-3, with 8 bases fitting TRBD1. The CDR3 runs 14 residues. The germline V gene encodes CDR1 KGHSH and CDR2 LQKENI. Losses at the gene ends were 3 bases for V and 7 bases for J; bases not matched to a gene: 5. The CDR3 bases are TGTGCCAGCTCACCCCCGGGACAGGCCAACACCATATATTTT. Amino acids: CASSPPGQANTIYF.

The chain couples TRBV6-5 to TRBJ2-7, with TRBD2 identical over 7 bases. CDR1 and CDR2 (germline): MNHEY, SVGAGI. The CDR3 loop spans 13 amino acids. Germline trimming cut 11 bases from V and 1 base from J; bases unmatched to any gene: 8. CDR3 amino acids: CAAGVPNSYEQYF. The CDR3 coding sequence is TGTGCCGCGGGAGTCCCGAATTCCTACGAGCAGTACTTC.

The chain has TRBV2 and TRBJ2-5; D gene unclear. The CDR3 loop spans 15 amino acids. Trimming left V 6 bases short and J 2 bases short, with 16 bases between. The V gene's germline CDR1 is SNHLY and CDR2 FYNNEI. The CDR3 sequence: CASRGRLATQETQYF. Here the CDR3 DNA reads TGTGCCAGCAGGGGTAGACTGGCAACACAAGAGACCCAGTACTTC.